Below, 14 T cell receptor beta chains from the same sample are listed, as sequenced in a study of CD8+ T cells in alopecia areata. Indicated treatment: oral pan-JAK inhibitor, 5-10 mg twice daily. TCR sequencing used cDNA made by reverse transcription of extracted RNA. The assay was immunoSEQ multiplex PCR, and TCRdb's table has in-frame clones only and misses some. The profile covers about 64,000 clones, with around 46% appearing a single time and about a fifth taken by the ten largest. Sequenced here: CD8+ T cells sorted from blood, sampled at approximately week 39, from a patient treated with tofacitinib. The origin of the receptors is a human donor with alopecia areata.

The CDR3 reads CASSHTENTEAFF. The CDR3 DNA reads as TGTGCCAGCAGCCATACAGAGAACACTGAAGCTTTCTTT. This sequence joins TRBV11-2 and TRBJ1-1, with D unclear. CDR3 length equals 13 residues. Per the germline V gene, CDR1 is SGHAT and CDR2 is FQNNGV. The germline V and J ends were trimmed by 5 bases and 1 base, with 8 bases remaining between them.

The gene calls are TRBV4-2 and TRBJ2-2; D is uncertain. Trimming removed 1 base from V and 8 bases from J, with 8 bases in between. This CDR3 spans 13 amino acids. Germline V lookup: CDR1 LGHNA, CDR2 YNFKEQ. The chain's CDR3 is CASSQGGPGELFF. CDR3 DNA sequence: TGTGCCAGCAGCCAAGGCGGCCCAGGGGAGCTGTTTTTT.

This chain joins TRBV7-9 and TRBJ1-1; D is undetermined. CDR1 is SEHNR, CDR2 FQNEAQ, per germline (reference sequence). The CDR3 contains 12 residues. The V gene lost 2 bases and the J gene lost 7 bases, with 8 bases spanning the gap. This CDR3 is CASSLYGFEAFF. CDR3 in DNA: TGTGCCAGCAGCTTATATGGTTTTGAAGCTTTCTTT.

The genes are TRBV4-1 and TRBJ2-2; 7 nucleotides align to TRBD2. Germline CDR1 is MGHRA and CDR2 is YSYEKL. V was pared by 3 bases and J by 2 bases, with 3 bases of the junction left unmatched. This CDR3 is 15 amino acids long. In nucleotides, the CDR3 is TGCGCCAGCAGCCATTCTAGCGGCAACACCGGGGAGCTGTTTTTT. Translation: CASSHSSGNTGELFF.

CDR3 residues: CASSAGQAPGEQYF. Written as DNA, the CDR3 is TGTGCCAGCAGCGCCGGACAGGCCCCGGGGGAGCAGTACTTC. The chain combines TRBV9 with TRBJ2-7, with 7 bases that match TRBD1. V dropped 3 bases and J dropped 7; count of bases not matched to a gene: 10. Germline-derived CDR1 and CDR2 are SGDLS and YYNGEE. CDR3 size: 14 residues.

The chain uses TRBV5-1 and TRBJ2-7, with 11 bases that match TRBD2. The length of the CDR3 is 16 residues. The germline V gene encodes CDR1 SGHRS and CDR2 YFSETQ. J was trimmed by 4 bases and V by 3 bases; bases with no gene match: 9. The CDR3 DNA reads TGCGCCAGCAGCTCGCCGGGACTAGCGGAGGGGTACGAGCAGTACTTC. Its translation is CASSSPGLAEGYEQYF.

The chain employs TRBV4-1 and TRBJ2-7; tentative D call: TRBD1 (5 bases). The V and J ends lost 1 base and 1 base respectively, with 11 bases between them. Looked up from germline, CDR1 is MGHRA and CDR2 is YSYEKL. CDR3 length: 15 residues. The CDR3 bases are TGCGCCAGCAGCCAAGTGGTAGGGGAATCCTACGAGCAGTACTTC. Translation: CASSQVVGESYEQYF.

The chain uses TRBV7-9 and TRBJ2-5; 11 bases map to TRBD2. The CDR3 consists of 17 residues. V lost 5 bases to trimming and J lost 1 base; unmatched junction nucleotides: 9. Germline-derived CDR1 and CDR2 are SEHNR and FQNEAQ (reference sequence). CDR3 in amino acids: CASSASTGTSGQETQYF. DNA for the CDR3: TGTGCCAGCAGCGCGTCGACCGGGACTAGCGGCCAAGAGACCCAGTACTTC.

This clone has more than one count but fewer than ten. The J gene is TRBJ1-1, the V gene TRBV29-1; D not certain. This CDR3 has 12 amino acids. Between the trimmed V and J ends, which lost 0 bases and 5 bases, there was a span of 7 bases. CDR1 is SQVTM, CDR2 ANQGSEA, per germline. As DNA, the CDR3 is TGCAGCGTTGAAGAGGCGGGAACTGAAGCTTTCTTT. It encodes CSVEEAGTEAFF.

The CDR3 protein is CSVVVNEQFF. The CDR3 DNA sequence: TGCAGCGTTGTCGTGAATGAGCAGTTCTTC. The chain combines TRBV29-1 with TRBJ2-1; D unresolved. The CDR3 extends over 10 amino acids. Germline assignment: CDR1 SQVTM and CDR2 ANQGSEA. The V gene lost 4 bases and the J gene lost 7 bases, with 5 bases spanning the gap.

This clone was counted only a few times. This sequence joins TRBV6-5 and TRBJ2-5, with 7 bases identical to TRBD2. V dropped 4 bases and J dropped 2; count of bases not matched to a gene: 10. The CDR3 is 16 residues long. CDR1 MNHEY and CDR2 SVGAGI come from the germline V gene. Written as DNA, the CDR3 is TGTGCCAGCAGTTTAATCGGCGGGAGCCCTCAAGAGACCCAGTACTTC. Translated: CASSLIGGSPQETQYF.

In its sample, this clone was seen a few times. V usage is TRBV7-9 and J usage is TRBJ1-2; D gene uncertain. CDR1 is SEHNR and CDR2 is FQNEAQ in the germline V gene (reference sequence). The CDR3 sequence is 14 residues long. Trimming removed 1 base at V and 2 bases at J, with 8 bases between. CDR3 loop: CASSLDGRNYGYTF. The CDR3 region has the DNA TGTGCCAGCAGCTTAGACGGCAGGAACTATGGCTACACCTTC.

The rearrangement joins TRBV5-4 to TRBJ1-2; D remains unclear. There are 12 residues in the CDR3. Between the trimmed V and J ends, which lost 4 bases and 6 bases, there was a span of 10 bases. CDR1 is SGHNT and CDR2 is YYREEE in the germline V gene (reference sequence). CDR3 nucleotides: TGTGCCAGCAGCGCCGGGTCGGATGGCTACACCTTC. Its protein is CASSAGSDGYTF.

V and J are TRBV30 and TRBJ2-1, with 11 positions matching TRBD2. From germline, CDR1 is GTSNPN and CDR2 SVGIG (reference sequence). V shed 8 bases and J 9 bases; nucleotides not matched to a gene: 12. The CDR3 spans 14 residues. CDR3 bases: TGTGCCACCGAATTAGCGGGAGGGCCTATTGAGCAGTTCTTC. Amino acids: CATELAGGPIEQFF.